The 6 T cell receptor beta chains below all came from one sample that was sequenced in a study of T cell responses to AZD1222 COVID-19 vaccine. Some clones are missing from TCRdb's copy, which holds only in-frame ones; the method was immunoSEQ multiplex PCR. The data contain 150,000 to 200,000 clones, 90% to 95% of them singletons. The sample was peripheral blood, taken on day 0 of AZD1222 vaccination. The receptor set was obtained from an adult in good health.

This clone appeared a single time. The chain links TRBV6-1 to TRBJ1-1, with D possibly matching TRBD1 (6 bases). CDR1 MNHNS and CDR2 SASEGT come from the germline V gene. V lost 2 bases and J lost 5, with 15 bases in between. The CDR3 sequence is 15 residues long. CDR3 region: CASSEQPGDLTEAFF. The DNA for the CDR3 is TGTGCCAGCAGTGAACAACCAGGGGATCTAACTGAAGCTTTCTTT.

The chain carries TRBV11-2 and TRBJ1-3; 7 nucleotides align to TRBD1. CDR3 length: 15 amino acids. V was pared by 2 bases and J by 4 bases, with 5 bases of the junction left unmatched. Per the germline V gene, CDR1 is SGHAT and CDR2 is FQNNGV. The CDR3: CASSLLQGGGNTIYF. The CDR3 bases are TGTGCCAGCAGCTTACTTCAGGGGGGAGGAAACACCATATATTTT.

This clone was recorded only once. CDR3 nucleotide sequence: TGCGCCAGCTCTGGGGGGGCCACAGATACGCAGTATTTT. Its translation: CASSGGATDTQYF. The rearrangement uses TRBV10-1 and TRBJ2-3; D might be TRBD2 (7 bases). The CDR3 runs 13 residues. Germline values: CDR1 WNHNN, CDR2 SYGVQD (reference sequence). Trimming shortened V by 8 bases and J by 2 bases, and 11 bases separated the two germline ends.

V usage is TRBV11-2 and J usage is TRBJ1-5; D is ambiguous. This CDR3 region has 13 residues. Trimming removed 1 base from V and 4 bases from J, with 5 bases in between. Germline values: CDR1 SGHAT, CDR2 FQNNGV. The CDR3 DNA sequence: TGTGCCAGCAGCTTAGGCCTTAATCAGCCCCAGCATTTT. Its translation: CASSLGLNQPQHF.

This clone has more than one count but fewer than ten. V gene TRBV5-6 combines with J gene TRBJ1-2; D is uncertain. From germline, CDR1 is SGHDT and CDR2 YYEEEE. The CDR3 has 11 residues. V dropped 2 bases and J dropped 4 bases, with 3 bases sitting between them. The CDR3 coding sequence is TGTGCCAGCAGCTTTGTCTATGGCTACACCTTC. It translates to CASSFVYGYTF.

V usage is TRBV27 and J usage is TRBJ2-6; D is unresolved. The CDR3 spans 16 residues. Germline V gene data show CDR1 as MNHEY and CDR2 as SMNVEV (reference sequence). Trimming cost V 4 bases and J 0 bases, with 10 bases left between them. CDR3 sequence reads: CASSSTWDSGANVLTF. The CDR3 DNA reads as TGTGCCAGCAGTTCTACGTGGGACTCTGGGGCCAACGTCCTGACTTTC.